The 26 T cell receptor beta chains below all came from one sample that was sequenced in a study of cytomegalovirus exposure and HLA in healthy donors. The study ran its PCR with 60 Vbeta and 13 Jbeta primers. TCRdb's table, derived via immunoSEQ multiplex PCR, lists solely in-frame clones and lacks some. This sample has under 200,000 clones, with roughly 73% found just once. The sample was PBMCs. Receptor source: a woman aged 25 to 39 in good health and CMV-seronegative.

CDR3 DNA: TGTGCCAGTAGCTTTAGCGGGAATGAGCAGTTCTTC. Translating gives CASSFSGNEQFF. V is TRBV19 and J is TRBJ2-1; 7 nucleotides match TRBD2. The CDR3 totals 12 residues. From germline, CDR1 is LNHDA and CDR2 SQIVND (reference sequence). V shed 6 bases, J shed 7 bases, and the junction held 3 bases outside the gene matches.

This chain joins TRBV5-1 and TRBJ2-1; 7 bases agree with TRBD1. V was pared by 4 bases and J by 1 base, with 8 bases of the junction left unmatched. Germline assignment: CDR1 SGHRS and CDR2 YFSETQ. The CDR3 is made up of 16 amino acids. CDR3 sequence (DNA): TGCGCCAGCAGCCCCCGGGGACAGATGTCCTACAATGAGCAGTTCTTC. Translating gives CASSPRGQMSYNEQFF.

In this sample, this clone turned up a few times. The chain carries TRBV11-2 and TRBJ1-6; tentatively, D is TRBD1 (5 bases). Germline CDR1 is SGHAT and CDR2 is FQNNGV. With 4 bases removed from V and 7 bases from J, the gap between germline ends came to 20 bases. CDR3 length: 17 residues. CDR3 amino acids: CASSSDGGGRGNSPLHF. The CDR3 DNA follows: TGTGCCAGCAGCTCAGACGGTGGGGGGAGAGGAAATTCACCCCTCCACTTT.

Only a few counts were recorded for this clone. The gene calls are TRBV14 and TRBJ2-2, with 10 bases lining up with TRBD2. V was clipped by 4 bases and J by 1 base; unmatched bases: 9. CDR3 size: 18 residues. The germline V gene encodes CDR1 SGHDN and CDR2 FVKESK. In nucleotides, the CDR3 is TGTGCCAGCAGCCCACGATTTCCTAGCGGGAGGAACACCGGGGAGCTGTTTTTT. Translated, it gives CASSPRFPSGRNTGELFF.

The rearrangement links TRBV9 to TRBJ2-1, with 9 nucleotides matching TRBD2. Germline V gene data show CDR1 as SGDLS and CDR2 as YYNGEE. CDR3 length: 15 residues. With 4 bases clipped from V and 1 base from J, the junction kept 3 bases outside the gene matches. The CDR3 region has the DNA TGTGCCAGCAGCCCTCTAGCGGGGTCCTACAATGAGCAGTTCTTC. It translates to CASSPLAGSYNEQFF.

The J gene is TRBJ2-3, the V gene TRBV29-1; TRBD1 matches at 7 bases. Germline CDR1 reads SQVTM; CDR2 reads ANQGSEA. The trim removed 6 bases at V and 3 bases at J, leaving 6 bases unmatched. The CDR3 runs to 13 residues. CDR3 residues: CSVETGMTDTQYF. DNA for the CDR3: TGCAGCGTAGAGACAGGGATGACAGATACGCAGTATTTT.

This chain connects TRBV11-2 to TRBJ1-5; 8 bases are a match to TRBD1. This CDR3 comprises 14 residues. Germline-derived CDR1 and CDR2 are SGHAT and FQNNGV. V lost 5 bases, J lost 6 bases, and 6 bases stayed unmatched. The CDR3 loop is CASSPGTGGQPQHF. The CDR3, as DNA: TGTGCCAGCAGCCCAGGGACAGGTGGTCAGCCCCAGCATTTT.

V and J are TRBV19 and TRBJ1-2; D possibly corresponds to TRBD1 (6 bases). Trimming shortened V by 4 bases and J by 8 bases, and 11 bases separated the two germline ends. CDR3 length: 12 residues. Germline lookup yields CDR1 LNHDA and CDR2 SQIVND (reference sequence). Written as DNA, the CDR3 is TGTGCCAGTAGTACTGGACAGAGCGGCTACACCTTC. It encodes CASSTGQSGYTF. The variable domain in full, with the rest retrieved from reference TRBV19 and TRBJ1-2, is DGGITQSPKYLFRKEGQNVTLSCEQNLNHDAMYWYRQDPGQGLRLIYYSQIVNDFQKGDIAEGYSVSREKKESFPLTVTSAQKNPTAFYLCASSTGQSGYTFGSGTRLTVV.

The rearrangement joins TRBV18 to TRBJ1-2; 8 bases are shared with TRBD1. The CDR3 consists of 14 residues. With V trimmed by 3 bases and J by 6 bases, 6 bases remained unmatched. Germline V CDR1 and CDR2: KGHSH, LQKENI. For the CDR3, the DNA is TGTGCCAGCTCACCCCTAGACAGGGGAGATGGCTACACCTTC. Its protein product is CASSPLDRGDGYTF. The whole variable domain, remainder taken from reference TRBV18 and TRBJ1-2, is NAGVMQNPRHLVRRRGQEARLRCSPMKGHSHVYWYRQLPEEGLKFMVYLQKENIIDESGMPKERFSAEFPKEGPSILRIQQVVRGDSAAYFCASSPLDRGDGYTFGSGTRLTVV.

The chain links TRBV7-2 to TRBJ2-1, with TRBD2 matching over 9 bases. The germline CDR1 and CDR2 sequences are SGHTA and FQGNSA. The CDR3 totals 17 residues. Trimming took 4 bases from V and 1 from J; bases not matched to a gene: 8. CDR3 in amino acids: CASSSILAGRSYNEQFF. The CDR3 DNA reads TGTGCCAGCAGCTCCATCCTAGCGGGAAGATCCTACAATGAGCAGTTCTTC.

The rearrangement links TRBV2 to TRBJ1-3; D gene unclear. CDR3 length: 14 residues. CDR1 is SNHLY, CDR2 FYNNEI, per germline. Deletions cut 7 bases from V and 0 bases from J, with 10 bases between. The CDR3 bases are TGTGCCAGCAACGGGGTACGCTCTGGAAACACCATATATTTT. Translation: CASNGVRSGNTIYF. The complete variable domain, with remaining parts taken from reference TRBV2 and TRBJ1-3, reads EPEVTQTPSHQVTQMGQEVILRCVPISNHLYFYWYRQILGQKVEFLVSFYNNEISEKSEIFDDQFSVERPDGSNFTLKIRSTKLEDSAMYFCASNGVRSGNTIYFGEGSWLTVV.

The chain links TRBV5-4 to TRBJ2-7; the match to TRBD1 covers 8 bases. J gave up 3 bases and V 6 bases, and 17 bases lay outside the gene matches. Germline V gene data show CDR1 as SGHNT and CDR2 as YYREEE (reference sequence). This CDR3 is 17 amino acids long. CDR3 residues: CASTSQGTGQYSYEQYF. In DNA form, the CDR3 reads TGTGCCAGCACCTCGCAGGGGACAGGTCAATATAGCTACGAGCAGTACTTC.

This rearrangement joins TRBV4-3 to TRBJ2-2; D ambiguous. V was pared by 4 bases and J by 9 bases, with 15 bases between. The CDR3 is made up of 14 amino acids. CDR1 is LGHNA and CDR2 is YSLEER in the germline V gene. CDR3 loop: CASSRDLRSRELFF. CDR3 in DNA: TGCGCCAGCAGCCGCGACCTCCGGAGCCGGGAGCTGTTTTTT.

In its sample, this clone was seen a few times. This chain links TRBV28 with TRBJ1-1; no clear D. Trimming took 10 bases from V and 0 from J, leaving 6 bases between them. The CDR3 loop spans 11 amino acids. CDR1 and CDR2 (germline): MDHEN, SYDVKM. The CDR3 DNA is TGTGCCACCTGTTTGAACACTGAAGCTTTCTTT. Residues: CATCLNTEAFF.

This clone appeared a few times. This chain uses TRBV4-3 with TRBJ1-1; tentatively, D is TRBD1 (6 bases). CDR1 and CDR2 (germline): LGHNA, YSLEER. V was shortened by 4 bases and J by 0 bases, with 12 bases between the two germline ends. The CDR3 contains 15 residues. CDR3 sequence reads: CASSRRDTMNTEAFF. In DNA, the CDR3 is TGCGCCAGCAGCCGACGGGACACAATGAACACTGAAGCTTTCTTT.

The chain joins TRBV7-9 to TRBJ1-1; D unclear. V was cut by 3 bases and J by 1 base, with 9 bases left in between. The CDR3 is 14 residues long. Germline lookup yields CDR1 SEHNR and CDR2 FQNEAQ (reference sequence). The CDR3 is CASSLNSGNTEAFF. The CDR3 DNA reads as TGTGCCAGCAGCTTGAACAGCGGGAACACTGAAGCTTTCTTT.

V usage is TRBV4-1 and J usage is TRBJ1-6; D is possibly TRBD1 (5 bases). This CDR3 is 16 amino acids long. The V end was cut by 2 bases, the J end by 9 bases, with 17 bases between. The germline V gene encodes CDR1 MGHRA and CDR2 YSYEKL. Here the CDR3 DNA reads TGCGCCAGCAGCCAATATCCGGCGCAGGGAGGTTCACCCCTCCACTTT. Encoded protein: CASSQYPAQGGSPLHF.

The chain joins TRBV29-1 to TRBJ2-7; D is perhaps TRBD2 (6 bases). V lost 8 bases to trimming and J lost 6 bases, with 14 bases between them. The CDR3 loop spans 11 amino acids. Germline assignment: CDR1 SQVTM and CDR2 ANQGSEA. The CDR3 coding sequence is TGCAGCTCCAGCCAGGGAGGCGAGCAGTACTTC. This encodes CSSSQGGEQYF.

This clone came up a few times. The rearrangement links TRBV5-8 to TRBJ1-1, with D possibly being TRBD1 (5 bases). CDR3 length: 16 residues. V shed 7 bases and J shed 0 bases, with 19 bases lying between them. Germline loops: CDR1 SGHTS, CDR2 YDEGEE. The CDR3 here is CASLDGGGWMNTEAFF. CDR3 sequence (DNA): TGTGCCAGCCTAGACGGGGGGGGATGGATGAACACTGAAGCTTTCTTT.

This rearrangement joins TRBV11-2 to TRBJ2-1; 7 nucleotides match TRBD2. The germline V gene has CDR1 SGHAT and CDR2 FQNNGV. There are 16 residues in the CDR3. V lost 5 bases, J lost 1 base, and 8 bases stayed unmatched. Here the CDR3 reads CASSPRLAVSYNEQFF. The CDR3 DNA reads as TGTGCCAGCAGCCCAAGGCTAGCGGTTTCCTACAATGAGCAGTTCTTC.

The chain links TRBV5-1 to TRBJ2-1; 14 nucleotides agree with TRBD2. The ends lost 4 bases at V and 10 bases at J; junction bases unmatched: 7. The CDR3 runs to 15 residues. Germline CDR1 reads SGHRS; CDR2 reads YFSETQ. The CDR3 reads CASSIGTSGSREQFF. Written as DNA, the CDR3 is TGCGCCAGCAGCATCGGGACTAGCGGGAGTCGGGAGCAGTTCTTC.

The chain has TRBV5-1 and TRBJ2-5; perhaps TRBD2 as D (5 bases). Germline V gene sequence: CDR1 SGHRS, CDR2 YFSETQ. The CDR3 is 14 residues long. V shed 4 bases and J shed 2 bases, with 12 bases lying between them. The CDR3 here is CASSPGRTQETQYF. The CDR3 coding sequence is TGCGCCAGCAGCCCGGGCCGGACTCAAGAGACCCAGTACTTC.

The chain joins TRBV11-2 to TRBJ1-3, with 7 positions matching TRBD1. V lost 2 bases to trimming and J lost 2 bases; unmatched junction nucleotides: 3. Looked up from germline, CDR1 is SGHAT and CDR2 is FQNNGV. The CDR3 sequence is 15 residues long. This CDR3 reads CASSLQTGAGNTIYF. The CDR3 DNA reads TGTGCCAGCAGCTTACAAACAGGGGCTGGAAACACCATATATTTT.

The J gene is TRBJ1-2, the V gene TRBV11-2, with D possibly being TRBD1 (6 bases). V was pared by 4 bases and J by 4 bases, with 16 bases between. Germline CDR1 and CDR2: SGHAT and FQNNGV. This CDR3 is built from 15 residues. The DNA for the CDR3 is TGTGCCAGCAGCTCCCTGGTCGACAGGATCTATGGCTACACCTTC. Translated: CASSSLVDRIYGYTF.

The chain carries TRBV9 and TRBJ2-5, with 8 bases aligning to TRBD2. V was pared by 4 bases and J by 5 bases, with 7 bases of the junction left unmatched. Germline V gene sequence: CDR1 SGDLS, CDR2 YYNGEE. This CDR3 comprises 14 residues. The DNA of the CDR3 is TGTGCCAGCAGCTCCAGCGGCGGGGGGGAGACCCAGTACTTC. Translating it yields CASSSSGGGETQYF.

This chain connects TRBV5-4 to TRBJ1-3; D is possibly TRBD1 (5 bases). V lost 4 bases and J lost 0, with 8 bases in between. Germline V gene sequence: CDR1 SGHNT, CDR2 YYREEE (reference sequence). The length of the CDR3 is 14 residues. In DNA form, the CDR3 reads TGTGCCAGCAGCCCGACAGTCTCTGGAAACACCATATATTTT. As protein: CASSPTVSGNTIYF. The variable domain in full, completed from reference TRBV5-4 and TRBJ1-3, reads ETGVTQSPTHLIKTRGQQVTLRCSSQSGHNTVSWYQQALGQGPQFIFQYYREEENGRGNFPPRFSGLQFPNYSSELNVNALELDDSALYLCASSPTVSGNTIYFGEGSWLTVV.